Following are 2 T cell receptor beta chains from one sample sequenced in a study of T cell changes during pregnancy in multiple sclerosis. Profiling relied on immunoSEQ multiplex PCR, and the TCRdb table lists in-frame clones only, not all of them. This sample carries 30,000 to 40,000 clones, about 87% of them seen once, and the ten largest clones take 0.56%. The sequences come from CD4+ T cells from peripheral blood mononuclear cells, collected before pregnancy. These receptors all come from a female donor with multiple sclerosis, enrolled in a pregnancy study.

The chain couples TRBV9 to TRBJ1-6; maybe TRBD1 (5 bases). The CDR3 contains 15 residues. V gave up 0 bases and J gave up 8 bases, with 12 bases separating them. The V gene's germline CDR1 is SGDLS and CDR2 YYNGEE. The CDR3 nucleotides read TGTGCCAGCAGCGTAGTTGGGGGGGTGGATTCACCCCTCCACTTT. Amino acids: CASSVVGGVDSPLHF.

The V gene is TRBV9, the J gene TRBJ2-1; 7 nucleotides line up with TRBD2. The CDR3 runs 16 residues. V lost 0 bases, J lost 4 bases, and 7 bases stayed unmatched. Germline V gene data show CDR1 as SGDLS and CDR2 as YYNGEE. CDR3 amino acids: CASSVGLASGYNEQFF. CDR3 nucleotide sequence: TGTGCCAGCAGCGTAGGTTTGGCTAGCGGTTACAATGAGCAGTTCTTC.